These 16 T cell receptor beta chains originate from one sample sequenced in a study of blood T cell repertoires in COVID-19. Some clones are missing from TCRdb's copy, which holds only in-frame ones; the method was immunoSEQ multiplex PCR. The repertoire holds some 150,000 clones, with around 88% as singletons. Sequenced: PBMCs or T cells enriched from blood (not recorded which). These receptors were collected from a woman aged 50 to 60 in a cohort exposed to, infected with or recovered from COVID-19 (not recorded which).

The rearrangement uses TRBV19 and TRBJ2-1; D not certain. The CDR3 sequence is 14 residues long. Trimming shortened V by 5 bases and J by 6 bases, and 14 bases separated the two germline ends. CDR1 and CDR2 from the germline V gene are LNHDA and SQIVND (reference sequence). The CDR3: CASSLGQRRNEQFF. CDR3 bases: TGTGCCAGTAGTTTGGGCCAAAGACGCAATGAGCAGTTCTTC.

The CDR3 DNA reads as TGTGCCAGCAGCCAAGAGGCGGCGGGAGAGGAGACCCAGTACTTC. As protein: CASSQEAAGEETQYF. V gene TRBV4-2 combines with J gene TRBJ2-5; 7 bases line up with TRBD2. Trimming at V came to 0 bases and at J to 5 bases, leaving 6 bases not matched to a gene. This CDR3 region has 15 residues. In germline, CDR1 is LGHNA, CDR2 YNFKEQ.

For the CDR3, the DNA is TGTGCCAGCAGCTTAGGGGACAGGGAGGAAGAGACCCAGTACTTC. Its protein product is CASSLGDREEETQYF. V gene TRBV7-9 combines with J gene TRBJ2-5; 9 nucleotides agree with TRBD1. Germline V lookup: CDR1 SEHNR, CDR2 FQNEAQ (reference sequence). V was clipped by 1 base and J by 3 bases; unmatched bases: 3. CDR3 size: 15 residues.

J is TRBJ1-1 and V is TRBV29-1, with 7 bases matching TRBD1. Germline V gene lookup returns CDR1 SQVTM and CDR2 ANQGSEA. This CDR3 is built from 14 residues. V dropped 0 bases and J dropped 6; count of bases not matched to a gene: 7. This CDR3 is CSVEEVDRTPEAFF. CDR3 in DNA: TGCAGCGTTGAAGAGGTGGACAGGACTCCTGAAGCTTTCTTT.

The gene calls are TRBV5-1 and TRBJ2-5, with TRBD2 matching 10 bases. The CDR3 loop spans 14 amino acids. The V and J ends lost 7 bases and 4 bases, in that order; junction bases with no gene match: 7. The germline CDR1 and CDR2 sequences are SGHRS and YFSETQ. This chain's CDR3 is CASGLAGEVETQYF. In DNA form, the CDR3 reads TGCGCCAGCGGCCTAGCGGGAGAAGTAGAGACCCAGTACTTC.

The chain is built from TRBV3-1 (or the pseudogene TRBV3-2) and TRBJ2-3; weak D call: TRBD2 (5 bases). The V gene lost 3 bases and the J gene lost 6 bases, with 10 bases spanning the gap. The length of the CDR3 is 13 residues. Germline loops: CDR1 LGHDT, CDR2 YNNKEL (reference sequence). The CDR3 sequence is CASSQPRVDTQYF. In DNA form, the CDR3 reads TGTGCCAGCAGCCAGCCGAGGGTCGATACGCAGTATTTT.

This chain connects TRBV11-1 to TRBJ1-1, with D uncertain. Germline CDR1 is SGHAT and CDR2 is FQDESV (reference sequence). The V end lost 1 base, the J end lost 5 bases, and 14 bases lay between the germline ends. This CDR3 comprises 15 residues. Here the CDR3 reads CASSLDQDSRTEAFF. For the CDR3, the DNA is TGTGCCAGCAGCTTAGATCAGGACTCGAGGACTGAAGCTTTCTTT. The entire variable domain, with the rest obtained from reference TRBV11-1 and TRBJ1-1, is as follows: EAEVAQSPRYKITEKSQAVAFWCDPISGHATLYWYRQILGQGPELLVQFQDESVVDDSQLPKDRFSAERLKGVDSTLKIQPAELGDSAMYLCASSLDQDSRTEAFFGQGTRLTVV.

The chain combines TRBV9 with TRBJ2-1, with 8 nucleotides matching TRBD2. V was clipped by 3 bases and J by 0 bases; unmatched bases: 11. Germline CDR1 reads SGDLS; CDR2 reads YYNGEE. This CDR3 comprises 18 residues. CDR3 nucleotide sequence: TGTGCCAGCAGCGACCAGAGCGGGGGCCTCAGCTCCTACAATGAGCAGTTCTTC. Translating gives CASSDQSGGLSSYNEQFF.

This clone was seen a handful of times. J is TRBJ1-6 and V is TRBV7-2; 7 nucleotides line up with TRBD1. This CDR3 has 14 amino acids. The J segment lost 7 bases and the V segment lost 6 bases, leaving 6 bases of the junction unmatched. Germline V gene sequence: CDR1 SGHTA, CDR2 FQGNSA. CDR3 DNA sequence: TGTGCCAGCAGGGTCCGACAGGGAAATTCACCCCTCCACTTT. This gives the protein CASRVRQGNSPLHF. Combining the CDR3 with reference TRBV7-2 and TRBJ1-6 gives the whole variable domain GAGVSQSPSNKVTEKGKDVELRCDPISGHTALYWYRQSLGQGLEFLIYFQGNSAPDKSGLPSDRFSAERTGGSVSTLTIQRTQQEDSAVYLCASRVRQGNSPLHFGNGTRLTVT.

V usage is TRBV5-1 and J usage is TRBJ2-7, with 8 nucleotides matching TRBD1. The germline V gene has CDR1 SGHRS and CDR2 YFSETQ. The CDR3 has 15 amino acids. V was clipped by 4 bases and J by 7 bases; unmatched bases: 13. For the CDR3, the DNA is TGCGCCAGCAGCGTGGGCCCGACAGGGGTGGGTGAGCAGTACTTC. Protein product: CASSVGPTGVGEQYF. Filled out from reference TRBV5-1 and TRBJ2-7, the complete variable domain reads KAGVTQTPRYLIKTRGQQVTLSCSPISGHRSVSWYQQTPGQGLQFLFEYFSETQRNKGNFPGRFSGRQFSNSRSEMNVSTLELGDSALYLCASSVGPTGVGEQYFGPGTRLTVT.

The rearrangement uses TRBV18 and TRBJ2-2; TRBD1 is a possible D gene (5 bases). Trimming took 3 bases from V and 1 from J, leaving 9 bases between them. The CDR3 is 15 amino acids. The germline V gene encodes CDR1 KGHSH and CDR2 LQKENI. CDR3 protein: CASSPQQENTGELFF. The CDR3 DNA is TGTGCCAGCTCACCGCAACAGGAGAACACCGGGGAGCTGTTTTTT.

The table lists this clone with a few counts. CDR3 sequence (DNA): TGTGCCACCAGTGATCCAGGTAATCAGCCCCAGCATTTT. Translating gives CATSDPGNQPQHF. The rearrangement joins TRBV24-1 to TRBJ1-5; D gene uncertain. CDR1 and CDR2 from the germline V gene are KGHDR and SFDVKD. The CDR3 consists of 13 residues. V gave up 3 bases and J gave up 4 bases, with 6 bases separating them.

The chain recombines TRBV6-5 with TRBJ2-7; tentative D call: TRBD1 (5 bases). The CDR3 consists of 15 residues. V was trimmed by 1 base and J by 0 bases, leaving 10 bases between them. CDR1 is MNHEY, CDR2 SVGAGI, per germline. The CDR3 region has the DNA TGTGCCAGCAGTTACTATAGAGACAGCTCCTACGAGCAGTACTTC. This translates into CASSYYRDSSYEQYF.

The J gene is TRBJ2-7, the V gene TRBV12-3 or TRBV12-4, with TRBD1 matching 8 bases. The CDR3 has 12 amino acids. With V trimmed by 7 bases and J by 6 bases, 5 bases remained unmatched. CDR3 DNA: TGTGCCAGCACCCGGACAGGGAGCGAGCAGTACTTC. Translation gives CASTRTGSEQYF.

The J gene is TRBJ2-1, the V gene TRBV28, with 7 bases fitting TRBD2. The trim removed 5 bases at V and 5 bases at J, leaving 12 bases unmatched. This CDR3 comprises 16 residues. Germline CDR1 MDHEN, CDR2 SYDVKM. The CDR3 sequence is CASSPRGRALDNEQFF. CDR3 coding DNA: TGTGCCAGCAGTCCCCGGGGGAGGGCTCTAGACAATGAGCAGTTCTTC.

With regard to this clone: Other DNA sequences from this sample encode an identical CDR3 as well. This chain uses TRBV7-9 with TRBJ2-3; no reliable D call. This CDR3 has 14 amino acids. The V end was cut by 1 base, the J end by 0 bases, with 5 bases between. Germline V gene data show CDR1 as SEHNR and CDR2 as FQNEAQ (reference sequence). The CDR3 loop reads CASSLVTSTDTQYF. In DNA form, the CDR3 reads TGTGCCAGCAGCTTAGTTACTAGCACAGATACGCAGTATTTT.